This T cell receptor beta chain stems from a study of cytomegalovirus exposure and HLA in healthy donors. Across the whole study: In a later analysis, it was reported that the approximately 120 validation repertoires had been produced on the same platform as the 670 or so repertoires belonging to the first cohort.

Sequencing used immunoSEQ multiplex PCR; TCRdb keeps in-frame clones, though not all of them. This table has a few hundred thousand clones, around 90% appearing once. CDR1 and CDR2 from the germline V gene are SQVTM and ANQGSEA. There are 12 residues in the CDR3. Trimming removed 4 bases at V and 5 bases at J, with 11 bases between. The TCR originated in a woman aged 18-29 years in good health and CMV-seronegative. Sequencing was performed on PBMCs. The chain recombines TRBV29-1 with TRBJ2-5; a possible D gene is TRBD1 (6 bases). This CDR3 is CSVVAGDETQYF. CDR3 in DNA: TGCAGCGTTGTGGCAGGGGATGAGACCCAGTACTTC.